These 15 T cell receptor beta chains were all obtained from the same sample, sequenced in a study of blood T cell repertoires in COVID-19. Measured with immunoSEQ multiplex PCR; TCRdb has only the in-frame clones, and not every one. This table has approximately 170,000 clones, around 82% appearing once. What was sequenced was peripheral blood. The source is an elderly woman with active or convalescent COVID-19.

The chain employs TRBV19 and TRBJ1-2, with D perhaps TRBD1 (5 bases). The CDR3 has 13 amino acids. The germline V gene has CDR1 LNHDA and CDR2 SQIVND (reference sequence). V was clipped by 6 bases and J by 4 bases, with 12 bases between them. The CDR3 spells CASSPRGIYGYTF. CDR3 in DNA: TGTGCCAGTAGCCCGCGGGGGATCTATGGCTACACCTTC.

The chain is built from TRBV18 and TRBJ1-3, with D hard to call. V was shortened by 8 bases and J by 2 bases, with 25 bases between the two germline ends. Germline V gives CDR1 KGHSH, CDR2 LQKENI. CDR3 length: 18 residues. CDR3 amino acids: CASAITSARVGAGNTIYF. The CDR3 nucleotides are TGTGCCAGCGCAATCACGAGCGCTCGGGTCGGAGCTGGAAACACCATATATTTT.

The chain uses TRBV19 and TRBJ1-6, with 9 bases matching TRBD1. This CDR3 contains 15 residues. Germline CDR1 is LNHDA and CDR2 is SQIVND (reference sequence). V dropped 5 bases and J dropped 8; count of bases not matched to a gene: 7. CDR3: CASSPGQGSDSPLHF. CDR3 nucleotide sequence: TGTGCCAGTAGTCCCGGACAGGGGTCGGATTCACCCCTCCACTTT. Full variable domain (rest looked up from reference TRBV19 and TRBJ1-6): DGGITQSPKYLFRKEGQNVTLSCEQNLNHDAMYWYRQDPGQGLRLIYYSQIVNDFQKGDIAEGYSVSREKKESFPLTVTSAQKNPTAFYLCASSPGQGSDSPLHFGNGTRLTVT.

The DNA of the CDR3 is TGTGCCAGCAGTCATCCAGGACTAGCCTACAATGAGCAGTTCTTC. The encoded protein is CASSHPGLAYNEQFF. The chain links TRBV5-4 to TRBJ2-1, with TRBD2 matching over 7 bases. J was trimmed by 2 bases and V by 5 bases; bases with no gene match: 7. Germline CDR1 and CDR2: SGHNT and YYREEE (reference sequence). This CDR3 region has 15 residues.

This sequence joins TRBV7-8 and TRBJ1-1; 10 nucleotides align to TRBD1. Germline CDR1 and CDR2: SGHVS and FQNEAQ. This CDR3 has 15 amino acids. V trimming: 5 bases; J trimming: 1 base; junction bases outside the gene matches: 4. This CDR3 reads CASSPRTGGNTEAFF. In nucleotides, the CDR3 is TGTGCCAGCAGCCCTAGGACAGGGGGGAACACTGAAGCTTTCTTT.

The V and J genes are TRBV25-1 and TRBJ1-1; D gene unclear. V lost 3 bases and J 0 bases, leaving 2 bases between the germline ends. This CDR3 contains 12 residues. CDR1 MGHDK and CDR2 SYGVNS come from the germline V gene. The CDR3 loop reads CASSDLNTEAFF. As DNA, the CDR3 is TGTGCCAGCAGTGACTTGAACACTGAAGCTTTCTTT. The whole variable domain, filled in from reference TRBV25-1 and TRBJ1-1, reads EADIYQTPRYLVIGTGKKITLECSQTMGHDKMYWYQQDPGMELHLIHYSYGVNSTEKGDLSSESTVSRIRTEHFPLTLESARPSHTSQYLCASSDLNTEAFFGQGTRLTVV.

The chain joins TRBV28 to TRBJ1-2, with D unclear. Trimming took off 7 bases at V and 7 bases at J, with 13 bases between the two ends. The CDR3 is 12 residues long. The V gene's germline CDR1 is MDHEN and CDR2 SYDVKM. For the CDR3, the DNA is TGTGCCAGCACTGAGAACTATGGTGGCTACACCTTC. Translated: CASTENYGGYTF.

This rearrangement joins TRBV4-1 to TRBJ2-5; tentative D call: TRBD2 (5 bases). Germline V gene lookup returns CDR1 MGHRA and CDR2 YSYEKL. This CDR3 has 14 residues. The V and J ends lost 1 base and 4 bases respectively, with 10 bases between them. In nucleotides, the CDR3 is TGCGCCAGCAGCCAAGTCCGCGGGCTAGAGACCCAGTACTTC. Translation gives CASSQVRGLETQYF.

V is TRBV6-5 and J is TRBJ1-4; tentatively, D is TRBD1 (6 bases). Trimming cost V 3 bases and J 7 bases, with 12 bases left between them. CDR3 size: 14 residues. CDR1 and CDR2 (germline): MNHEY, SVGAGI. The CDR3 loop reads CASSYRQAGEKLFF. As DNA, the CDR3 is TGTGCCAGCAGTTATCGACAGGCGGGTGAAAAACTGTTTTTT.

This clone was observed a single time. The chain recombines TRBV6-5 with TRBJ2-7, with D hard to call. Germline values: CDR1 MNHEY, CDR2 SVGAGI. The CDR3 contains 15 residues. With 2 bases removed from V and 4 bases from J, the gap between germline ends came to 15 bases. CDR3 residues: CASSYVQSAPYEQYF. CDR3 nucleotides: TGTGCCAGCAGTTACGTTCAGTCCGCACCATACGAGCAGTACTTC.

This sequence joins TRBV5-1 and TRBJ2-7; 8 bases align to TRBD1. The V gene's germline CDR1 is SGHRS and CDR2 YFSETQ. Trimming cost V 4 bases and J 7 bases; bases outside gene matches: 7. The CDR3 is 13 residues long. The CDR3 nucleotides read TGCGCCAGCAGCCTACAGGGGGTTGGGGAGCAGTACTTC. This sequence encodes CASSLQGVGEQYF.

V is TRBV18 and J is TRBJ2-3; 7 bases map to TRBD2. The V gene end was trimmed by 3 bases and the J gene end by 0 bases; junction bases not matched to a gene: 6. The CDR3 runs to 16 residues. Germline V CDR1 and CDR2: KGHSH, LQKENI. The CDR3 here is CASSPTSSTSTDTQYF. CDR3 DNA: TGTGCCAGCTCACCGACTAGCAGCACTAGCACAGATACGCAGTATTTT.

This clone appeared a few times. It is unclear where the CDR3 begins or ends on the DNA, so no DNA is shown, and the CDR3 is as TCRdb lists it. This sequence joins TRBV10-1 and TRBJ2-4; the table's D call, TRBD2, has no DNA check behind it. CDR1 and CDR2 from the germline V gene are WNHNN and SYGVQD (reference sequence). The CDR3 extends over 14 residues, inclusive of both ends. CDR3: CASSSGGLGSIQYF.

The CDR3 loop is CSASVASYEQYF. The DNA for the CDR3 is TGCAGTGCTAGTGTAGCGAGCTACGAGCAGTACTTC. The V call is TRBV20-1, the J call TRBJ2-7; weak D call: TRBD2 (5 bases). CDR3 size: 12 residues. The V end lost 3 bases, the J end lost 3 bases, and 9 bases lay between the germline ends. Germline V lookup: CDR1 DFQATT, CDR2 SNEGSKA (reference sequence).

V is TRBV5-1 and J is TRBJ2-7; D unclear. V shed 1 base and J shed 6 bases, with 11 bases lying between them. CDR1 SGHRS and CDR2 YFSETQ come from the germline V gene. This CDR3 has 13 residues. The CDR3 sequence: CASSLSWLSEQYF. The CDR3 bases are TGCGCCAGCAGCTTGAGTTGGCTCAGCGAGCAGTACTTC.